One sample yielded the 12 T cell receptor beta chains listed below, sequenced in a study of spatial heterogeneity in lung cancer. TCRdb itself ran the 5' RACE reads through MiXCR, one entry per CDR3 protein. The repertoire has approximately 18,000 distinct CDR3 sequences, about 18% of them found once; the top ten carry roughly 6.4%. Time point: blood at routine non-recurrence follow-up after resection. The sample consisted of PBMCs, taken at follow-up. The receptors shown here come from a male donor with early-stage non-small cell lung cancer.

This clonotype is labeled medium-sized (0.01 to 0.1%). The rearrangement links TRBV19 to TRBJ1-5; D gene unclear. Germline CDR1 reads LNHDA; CDR2 reads SQIVND (reference sequence). Trimming removed 3 bases from V and 0 bases from J, with 9 bases in between. This CDR3 has 15 amino acids. The DNA for the CDR3 is TGTGCCAGTAGTATTTCACCGCTTAGCAATCAGCCCCAGCATTTT. Protein product: CASSISPLSNQPQHF.

This clonotype rates as medium-sized (0.01 to 0.1%). V is TRBV5-1 and J is TRBJ1-1; TRBD1 matches 8 bases. With V trimmed by 4 bases and J by 2 bases, 13 bases remained unmatched. The CDR3 contains 17 residues. Germline V gene sequence: CDR1 SGHRS, CDR2 YFSETQ. As DNA, the CDR3 is TGCGCCAGCAGCCCACCACCTCGACAGGGGAGAAACACTGAAGCTTTCTTT. This gives the protein CASSPPPRQGRNTEAFF.

The genes are TRBV2 and TRBJ1-6; tentatively, D is TRBD1 (5 bases). Trimming removed 8 bases from V and 5 bases from J, with 13 bases in between. The CDR3 runs 14 residues. Germline V gene data show CDR1 as SNHLY and CDR2 as FYNNEI. CDR3 region: CASAPTGDNSPLHF. DNA for the CDR3: TGTGCCAGCGCCCCAACAGGCGATAATTCACCCCTCCACTTT.

The V and J genes are TRBV7-3 and TRBJ1-4; unclear D gene. The CDR3 has 17 amino acids. Trimming removed 1 base from V and 3 bases from J, with 15 bases in between. Germline V gene lookup returns CDR1 SGHTA and CDR2 FQGTGA. This CDR3 reads CASSLSPLGSANEKLFF. For the CDR3, the DNA is TGTGCCAGCAGCTTAAGCCCCCTTGGGTCGGCTAATGAAAAACTGTTTTTT.

The CDR3 reads CASSSRERGDTQYF. The CDR3 nucleotides are TGTGCCAGCAGTAGTCGTGAGCGAGGAGATACGCAGTATTTT. This chain joins TRBV12-3 or TRBV12-4 and TRBJ2-3; D remains unclear. The CDR3 is 14 residues long. The V end was cut by 5 bases, the J end by 5 bases, with 14 bases between.

This clonotype has a handful of counts. This rearrangement joins TRBV10-3 to TRBJ2-7; 7 nucleotides agree with TRBD1. After removal of 11 bases from V and 2 bases from J, the junction contained 12 bases not matched to a gene. The V gene's germline CDR1 is ENHRY and CDR2 SYGVKD. CDR3 length equals 14 residues. The CDR3 loop is CAVKPRTGTYEQYF. CDR3 coding DNA: TGTGCCGTTAAACCACGGACAGGAACCTACGAGCAGTACTTC.

The J gene is TRBJ2-1, the V gene TRBV7-3; 9 bases are shared with TRBD2. This CDR3 has 16 amino acids. Germline trimming cut 7 bases from V and 0 bases from J; bases unmatched to any gene: 7. The V gene's germline CDR1 is SGHTA and CDR2 FQGTGA. The CDR3 region is CASTQAGGRSYNEQFF. CDR3 bases: TGTGCCAGCACCCAAGCGGGGGGCCGCTCCTACAATGAGCAGTTCTTC.

The sample holds a few counts of this clonotype. V usage is TRBV12-3 or TRBV12-4 and J usage is TRBJ1-5, with D uncertain. The CDR3 is made up of 14 amino acids. Trimming removed 3 bases at V and 1 base at J, with 7 bases between. The CDR3 region has the DNA TGTGCCAGCAGTTTTGAACACAGCAATCAGCCCCAGCATTTT. Translating gives CASSFEHSNQPQHF.

At least ten counts were recorded for this clonotype. The chain joins TRBV5-4 to TRBJ2-7; unclear D gene. Per the germline V gene, CDR1 is SGHNT and CDR2 is YYREEE (reference sequence). V lost 2 bases to trimming and J lost 6 bases, with 12 bases between them. This CDR3 is 13 amino acids long. CDR3 sequence reads: CASSFFASLEQYF. The CDR3 region has the DNA TGTGCCAGCAGCTTCTTTGCCAGCCTCGAGCAGTACTTC. The full variable domain, with the rest looked up from reference TRBV5-4 and TRBJ2-7, is ETGVTQSPTHLIKTRGQQVTLRCSSQSGHNTVSWYQQALGQGPQFIFQYYREEENGRGNFPPRFSGLQFPNYSSELNVNALELDDSALYLCASSFFASLEQYFGPGTRLTVT.

J is TRBJ2-7 and V is TRBV12-3 or TRBV12-4, with a tentative D call TRBD1 (6 bases). The CDR3 is 15 amino acids. Trimming left V 6 bases short and J 3 bases short, with 18 bases between. The CDR3 reads CASRHPRGPNYEQYF. CDR3 DNA: TGTGCCAGCAGACACCCCAGGGGCCCTAACTACGAGCAGTACTTC.

In its sample, this clonotype ranks as medium-sized. This sequence joins TRBV24-1 and TRBJ2-5; D unclear. V dropped 4 bases and J dropped 2 bases, with 16 bases sitting between them. CDR3 length: 16 residues. CDR1 KGHDR and CDR2 SFDVKD come from the germline V gene. This CDR3 reads CATSDNDNVYQETQYF. The CDR3 nucleotides are TGTGCCACCAGTGACAACGACAACGTATATCAAGAGACCCAGTACTTC.

This clonotype came up a few times. As DNA, the CDR3 is TGCAGTGCTAGAGAGGAACAGGCGCTCGGCGAGCAGTACTTC. It codes for CSAREEQALGEQYF. This chain links TRBV20-1 with TRBJ2-7; tentatively, D is TRBD1 (5 bases). Germline-derived CDR1 and CDR2 are DFQATT and SNEGSKA (reference sequence). V was trimmed by 0 bases and J by 6 bases, leaving 15 bases between them. The CDR3 is 14 amino acids.